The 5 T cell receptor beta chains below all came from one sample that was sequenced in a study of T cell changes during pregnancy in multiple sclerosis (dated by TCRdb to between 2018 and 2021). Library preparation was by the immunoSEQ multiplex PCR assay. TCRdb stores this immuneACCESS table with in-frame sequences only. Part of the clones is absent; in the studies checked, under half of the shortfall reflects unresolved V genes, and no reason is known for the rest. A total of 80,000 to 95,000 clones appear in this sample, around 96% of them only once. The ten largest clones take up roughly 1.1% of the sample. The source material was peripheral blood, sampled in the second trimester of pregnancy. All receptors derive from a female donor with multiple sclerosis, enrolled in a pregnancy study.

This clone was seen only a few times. CDR3 sequence (DNA): TGTGCCAGCTCACTGGCAGGGCCACAGAACATGAACACTGAAGCTTTCTTT. It yields the protein CASSLAGPQNMNTEAFF. The chain employs TRBV18 and TRBJ1-1; D is possibly TRBD1 (5 bases). Germline V gene lookup returns CDR1 KGHSH and CDR2 LQKENI. Trimming stripped 4 bases from V and 0 bases from J, with 18 bases between. The CDR3 extends over 17 amino acids. The full variable domain, rest sourced from reference TRBV18 and TRBJ1-1, is NAGVMQNPRHLVRRRGQEARLRCSPMKGHSHVYWYRQLPEEGLKFMVYLQKENIIDESGMPKERFSAEFPKEGPSILRIQQVVRGDSAAYFCASSLAGPQNMNTEAFFGQGTRLTVV.

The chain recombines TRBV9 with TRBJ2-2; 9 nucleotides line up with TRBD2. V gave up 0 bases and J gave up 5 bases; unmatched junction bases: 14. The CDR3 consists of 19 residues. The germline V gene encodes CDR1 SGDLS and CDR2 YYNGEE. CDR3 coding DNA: TGTGCCAGCAGCGTAGAAGCGGGGAGTCTAGCGGGATGGACCGGGGAGCTGTTTTTT. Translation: CASSVEAGSLAGWTGELFF.

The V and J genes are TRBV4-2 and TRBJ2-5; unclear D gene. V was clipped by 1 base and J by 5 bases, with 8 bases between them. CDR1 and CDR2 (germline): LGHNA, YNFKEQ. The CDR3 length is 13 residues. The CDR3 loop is CASSQGPRETQYF. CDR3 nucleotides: TGTGCCAGCAGCCAAGGCCCGAGGGAGACCCAGTACTTC.

CDR3 in amino acids: CASSESRTANGANVLTF. CDR3 nucleotides: TGCGCCAGCAGTGAGTCCAGGACAGCCAATGGGGCCAACGTCCTGACTTTC. The V call is TRBV10-1, the J call TRBJ2-6, with D possibly being TRBD1 (6 bases). V was clipped by 0 bases and J by 3 bases, with 12 bases between them. The length of the CDR3 is 17 residues. Germline CDR1 reads WNHNN; CDR2 reads SYGVQD (reference sequence).

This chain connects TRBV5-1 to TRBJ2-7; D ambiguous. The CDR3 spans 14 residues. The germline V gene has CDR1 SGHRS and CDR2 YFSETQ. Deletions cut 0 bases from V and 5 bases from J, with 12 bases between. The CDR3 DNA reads TGCGCCAGCAGCTTGGCGGGTAGGATCCACGAGCAGTACTTC. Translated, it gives CASSLAGRIHEQYF.